The 21 T cell receptor beta chains listed next were all sequenced from one sample in a study of T-cell memory formation after mild COVID-19 (TCRdb year 2021). The library was obtained by 5' RACE. TCRdb lists the instrument as Illumina NovaSeq 6000. Using fastp trimming at Q25 and MiXCR clonotype assembly, TCRdb reanalyzed the public sequencing data and kept in-frame beta chains. Every CDR3 protein is listed once, alongside the most common genes and DNA of its rows. The sample table contains 390,000 or so distinct CDR3 sequences; only one count was recorded for roughly 15% of them. Together, the top ten hold roughly 21% of the sample. Sequencing used PBMCs or a T cell subset sorted from them (not recorded which). These receptors all stem from a man in his late teens or twenties who had mild COVID-19 (a few samples of this study predate the infection). The sample titles of this study are shuffled in the database, so cell type and time point are left out; the donor was told from shared clones.

The genes are TRBV6-5 and TRBJ2-5; either TRBD1 or TRBD2 may fit D (5 bases each). V was cut by 11 bases and J by 5 bases, with 24 bases left in between. CDR1 is MNHEY and CDR2 is SVGAGI in the germline V gene. CDR3 length: 15 residues. Written as DNA, the CDR3 is TGTGCCCCAATCGGGCAGGGTGGGGGTAGGGAGACCCAGTACTTC. It yields the protein CAPIGQGGGRETQYF.

This clonotype was recorded a few times. This sequence joins TRBV5-1 and TRBJ1-2, with TRBD1 matching 7 bases. V shed 0 bases, J shed 4 bases, and the junction held 3 bases outside the gene matches. The CDR3 covers 14 residues. Germline values: CDR1 SGHRS, CDR2 YFSETQ. The CDR3 bases are TGCGCCAGCAGCTTGGGCGCAGGGGGCTATGGCTACACCTTC. Protein product: CASSLGAGGYGYTF.

CDR3 bases: TGTGCCAGCAAATCCGGGACAGCGAGGGGCTACACCTTC. Amino acid sequence: CASKSGTARGYTF. V is TRBV6-5 and J is TRBJ1-2; TRBD1 matches at 7 bases. The CDR3 sequence is 13 residues long. V lost 7 bases and J lost 8; bases outside the gene matches: 10. Germline V gene lookup returns CDR1 MNHEY and CDR2 SVGAGI.

This clonotype has a handful of counts. The CDR3: CASSGKGTGSYEQYF. Here the CDR3 DNA reads TGCGCCAGCAGCGGAAAGGGGACAGGGTCCTACGAGCAGTACTTC. The chain joins TRBV4-1 to TRBJ2-7, with TRBD1 matching over 9 bases. Germline V gene sequence: CDR1 MGHRA, CDR2 YSYEKL. The CDR3 runs 15 residues. The V and J ends lost 5 bases and 1 base, in that order; junction bases with no gene match: 6.

This clonotype has just a few counts. The chain recombines TRBV4-1 with TRBJ1-1; no reliable D call. This CDR3 contains 14 residues. The germline V gene has CDR1 MGHRA and CDR2 YSYEKL. Trimming stripped 3 bases from V and 6 bases from J, with 14 bases between. The CDR3 is CASSQAGGKAEAFF. CDR3 DNA: TGCGCCAGCAGCCAGGCCGGTGGGAAGGCTGAAGCTTTCTTT.

Only a few counts were recorded for this clonotype. This chain joins TRBV18 and TRBJ2-4; D unclear. The CDR3 runs to 13 residues. V lost 3 bases to trimming and J lost 8 bases, with 11 bases between them. Looked up from germline, CDR1 is KGHSH and CDR2 is LQKENI. The CDR3 DNA sequence: TGTGCCAGCTCACCCCGCAGTTTGGACATTCAGTACTTC. It specifies CASSPRSLDIQYF.

This rearrangement joins TRBV7-6 to TRBJ2-7; D is possibly TRBD1 or TRBD2 (5 bases each). The CDR3 spans 14 residues. CDR1 SGHVS and CDR2 FNYEAQ come from the germline V gene. With 1 base removed from V and 2 bases from J, the gap between germline ends came to 9 bases. The CDR3 DNA reads as TGTGCCAGCAGCTTAGGGCCGGGACCCTACGAGCAGTACTTC. It specifies CASSLGPGPYEQYF.

A single count supports this clonotype. This sequence joins TRBV4-3 and TRBJ1-1; 7 bases are shared with TRBD1. CDR3 length equals 14 residues. The V segment lost 7 bases and the J segment 4 bases; nucleotides outside the gene matches: 9. CDR1 is LGHNA, CDR2 YSLEER, per germline. CDR3 loop: CASTRGGDSTEAFF. CDR3 nucleotides: TGCGCCAGCACCCGAGGGGGGGACAGCACTGAAGCTTTCTTT.

This clonotype was detected many times. The V call is TRBV12-3 or TRBV12-4, the J call TRBJ2-3; D not resolved. The V and J ends lost 1 base and 6 bases respectively, with 11 bases between them. The CDR3 has 14 amino acids. CDR3 amino acids: CASSLETAWDTQYF. CDR3 sequence (DNA): TGTGCCAGCAGTTTAGAAACAGCGTGGGATACGCAGTATTTT.

A few counts support this clonotype. This chain links TRBV4-1 with TRBJ1-6; D unclear. The CDR3 spans 17 residues. Trimming stripped 0 bases from V and 7 bases from J, with 16 bases between. The germline V gene has CDR1 MGHRA and CDR2 YSYEKL. DNA for the CDR3: TGCGCCAGCAGCCAAGATCGAACCGGACCGATGAATTCACCCCTCCACTTT. Translated: CASSQDRTGPMNSPLHF.

This clonotype has a count of ten or more. This chain joins TRBV12-3 or TRBV12-4 and TRBJ2-3; TRBD2 aligns across 14 bases. The CDR3 runs to 16 residues. V dropped 6 bases and J dropped 8; count of bases not matched to a gene: 10. CDR3 protein: CASSSRTSGGRGTQYF. For the CDR3, the DNA is TGTGCCAGCAGCTCCCGGACTAGCGGGGGGCGGGGTACGCAGTATTTT.

This clonotype was seen a handful of times. The CDR3 loop reads CASSYSMARYEQYV. In DNA form, the CDR3 reads TGTGCCAGCAGTTACTCAATGGCGCGGTACGAGCAGTACGTC. J is TRBJ2-7 and V is TRBV6-6; D gene uncertain. V dropped 0 bases and J dropped 4 bases, with 10 bases sitting between them. This CDR3 is built from 14 residues. Germline V gene sequence: CDR1 MNHNY, CDR2 SVGAGI (reference sequence).

This clonotype was seen a few times. This chain joins TRBV27 and TRBJ2-7; 9 bases align to TRBD1. V lost 6 bases to trimming and J lost 3 bases; unmatched junction nucleotides: 9. This CDR3 has 15 residues. The germline V gene has CDR1 MNHEY and CDR2 SMNVEV (reference sequence). The CDR3 region is CASSAIGTGNYEQYV. The DNA of the CDR3 is TGTGCCAGCAGCGCGATTGGGACAGGGAACTACGAGCAGTACGTC.

This clonotype appeared a few times. The CDR3 end shows no conserved phenylalanine or tryptophan, and so a read error is likely. No DNA is shown, since the ends of the CDR3 on it are uncertain; the CDR3 is the one TCRdb lists. CDR3: CASSQDYEPPIV. This chain links TRBV14 with TRBJ1-1. CDR1 is SGHDN, CDR2 FVKESK, per germline. The CDR3 length is 12 residues, termini included.

The CDR3 nucleotides are TGTGCCAGCAGACAGGGGCGGTTATCTGGGGCCAACGTCCTGACTTTC. Translated: CASRQGRLSGANVLTF. This chain connects TRBV6-5 to TRBJ2-6, with TRBD1 matching 7 bases. CDR1 MNHEY and CDR2 SVGAGI come from the germline V gene. With V trimmed by 6 bases and J by 1 base, 6 bases remained unmatched. This CDR3 spans 16 amino acids.

This clonotype appeared many times. CDR3 protein: CASSAGTVGSPLHF. For the CDR3, the DNA is TGTGCCAGCAGCGCAGGGACTGTGGGATCACCCCTCCACTTT. This sequence joins TRBV9 and TRBJ1-6, with D perhaps TRBD1 (5 bases). CDR1 is SGDLS and CDR2 is YYNGEE in the germline V gene. V was shortened by 3 bases and J by 10 bases, with 14 bases between the two germline ends. The CDR3 is 14 amino acids. Variable domain in full (rest from reference TRBV9 and TRBJ1-6): DSGVTQTPKHLITATGQRVTLRCSPRSGDLSVYWYQQSLDQGLQFLIQYYNGEERAKGNILERFSAQQFPDLHSELNLSSLELGDSALYFCASSAGTVGSPLHFGNGTRLTVT.

This clonotype was observed a few times. The CDR3 loop is CASSYRGNTGELFF. The CDR3 DNA sequence: TGTGCCAGCAGTTACAGGGGGAACACCGGGGAGCTGTTTTTT. The chain recombines TRBV6-5 with TRBJ2-2, with D possibly being TRBD1 (5 bases). CDR3 length: 14 amino acids. V gave up 2 bases and J gave up 1 base, with 5 bases separating them. CDR1 is MNHEY, CDR2 SVGAGI, per germline.

The V and J genes are TRBV7-9 and TRBJ2-7; D is uncertain. CDR3 length: 14 residues. Trimming cost V 3 bases and J 2 bases, with 11 bases left between them. Germline CDR1 is SEHNR and CDR2 is FQNEAQ (reference sequence). The CDR3 DNA reads TGTGCCAGCAGCTTCCTGACGGATACCTACGAGCAGTACTTC. It is translated as CASSFLTDTYEQYF.

The CDR3 sequence: CAISGQGGTGNTIYF. The CDR3, as DNA: TGTGCCATCAGTGGACAGGGGGGAACTGGAAACACCATATATTTT. The V gene is TRBV10-3, the J gene TRBJ1-3; 9 bases are shared with TRBD1. V shed 4 bases and J 2 bases; nucleotides not matched to a gene: 3. In germline, CDR1 is ENHRY, CDR2 SYGVKD. This CDR3 region has 15 residues.

This clonotype has at least ten counts. The chain couples TRBV7-9 to TRBJ1-6; D is unresolved. The CDR3 runs 13 residues. Trimming removed 5 bases at V and 7 bases at J, with 9 bases between. CDR1 is SEHNR and CDR2 is FQNEAQ in the germline V gene (reference sequence). CDR3 amino acids: CASSLGANSPLHF. CDR3 bases: TGTGCCAGCAGCCTCGGAGCGAATTCACCCCTCCACTTT. Using reference TRBV7-9 and TRBJ1-6 for the parts outside the CDR3, the full variable domain is DTGVSQNPRHKITKRGQNVTFRCDPISEHNRLYWYRQTLGQGPEFLTYFQNEAQLEKSRLLSDRFSAERPKGSFSTLEIQRTEQGDSAMYLCASSLGANSPLHFGNGTRLTVT.

This clonotype was seen a handful of times. The J gene is TRBJ1-6, the V gene TRBV12-3 or TRBV12-4; possible D gene TRBD1, 5 bases. Trimming left V 5 bases short and J 16 bases short, with 15 bases between. The CDR3 covers 12 residues. This CDR3 reads CASSTPGPELHF. The CDR3 nucleotides are TGTGCCAGCAGTACCCCGGGGCCTGAACTCCACTTT.